The 10 T cell receptor beta chains listed next were all sequenced from one sample in a study of blood T cells in healthy people across ages. A sample-barcoded 5' primer and a J-beta primer mix were used in a second PCR of roughly 7 to 11 cycles. One entry per CDR3 protein results from TCRdb running MiXCR on the 5' RACE reads. The sample carries under 2,000,000 distinct CDR3 sequences, roughly 49% recorded once. Sequenced input: blood. These receptor sequences come from a woman aged 40 to 55 in good health.

CDR3 coding DNA: TGCAGTGCTAACGAGGGGGGAGCTGGGGCCAACGTCCTGACTTTC. It translates to CSANEGGAGANVLTF. The chain has TRBV20-1 and TRBJ2-6; D is possibly TRBD1 or TRBD2 (6 bases each). CDR1 is DFQATT and CDR2 is SNEGSKA in the germline V gene (reference sequence). V was trimmed by 4 bases and J by 2 bases, leaving 12 bases between them. CDR3 size: 15 residues.

The V gene is TRBV9, the J gene TRBJ2-1; a possible D gene is TRBD2 (5 bases). Trimming took 4 bases from V and 7 from J, leaving 21 bases between them. The CDR3 loop spans 16 amino acids. CDR1 is SGDLS and CDR2 is YYNGEE in the germline V gene. The CDR3 protein is CASSPRGSRSVNEQFF. The DNA for the CDR3 is TGTGCCAGCAGCCCCCGGGGTTCTCGGTCGGTGAATGAGCAGTTCTTC. Drawing the rest from reference TRBV9 and TRBJ2-1, the complete variable domain is DSGVTQTPKHLITATGQRVTLRCSPRSGDLSVYWYQQSLDQGLQFLIQYYNGEERAKGNILERFSAQQFPDLHSELNLSSLELGDSALYFCASSPRGSRSVNEQFFGPGTRLTVL.

This chain links TRBV28 with TRBJ1-1, with D maybe TRBD1 (6 bases). Looked up from germline, CDR1 is MDHEN and CDR2 is SYDVKM. V was shortened by 7 bases and J by 0 bases, with 12 bases between the two germline ends. The CDR3 is 14 residues long. CDR3 sequence: CASTAQGMNTEAFF. The CDR3 DNA is TGTGCCAGCACGGCCCAGGGGATGAACACTGAAGCTTTCTTT.

CDR3 coding DNA: TGTGCCAGCAAGGAGGGGTCGGATACGCAGTATTTT. It is translated as CASKEGSDTQYF. The V gene is TRBV12-3 or TRBV12-4, the J gene TRBJ2-3; tentative D call: TRBD2 (6 bases). The CDR3 has 12 amino acids. V lost 7 bases and J lost 6, with 11 bases in between.

This clonotype was detected only a few times. The gene calls are TRBV12-3 or TRBV12-4 and TRBJ1-1; 12 bases line up with TRBD1. This CDR3 is 15 amino acids long. V trimming: 7 bases; J trimming: 2 bases; junction bases outside the gene matches: 5. For the CDR3, the DNA is TGTGCCAGCAATCCGGGACAGGGGGCCAACACTGAAGCTTTCTTT. This gives the protein CASNPGQGANTEAFF.

The chain carries TRBV25-1 and TRBJ1-4, with D possibly being TRBD1 (6 bases). CDR1 is MGHDK and CDR2 is SYGVNS in the germline V gene. With 5 bases removed from V and 6 bases from J, the gap between germline ends came to 13 bases. CDR3 size: 14 residues. CDR3 coding DNA: TGTGCCAGCAGTTCGTGGACAGCGGATGAAAAACTGTTTTTT. Its protein product is CASSSWTADEKLFF.

Concerning this clonotype: The junction departs from germline at one end; a sequencing error may be responsible. The genes are TRBV6-5 and TRBJ2-1; TRBD2 aligns across 12 bases. The CDR3 sequence is 16 residues long. The germline CDR1 and CDR2 sequences are MNHEY and SVGAGI. For the CDR3, the DNA is TGTACCAGCAGTCCGCGGACTAGCGGGGCCTACAATGAGCAGTTCTTC. This sequence encodes CTSSPRTSGAYNEQFF.

The chain combines TRBV6-5 with TRBJ1-4; TRBD1 might be the D (5 bases). The V gene's germline CDR1 is MNHEY and CDR2 SVGAGI. This CDR3 spans 15 amino acids. Trimming removed 0 bases from V and 4 bases from J, with 9 bases in between. As DNA, the CDR3 is TGTGCCAGCAGTTACTCGTGGGGGGTTAATGAAAAACTGTTTTTT. Translated, it gives CASSYSWGVNEKLFF.

The chain combines TRBV6-1 with TRBJ1-2; D is possibly TRBD1 (6 bases). Germline CDR1 reads MNHNS; CDR2 reads SASEGT. This CDR3 comprises 13 residues. V lost 6 bases and J 7 bases, leaving 15 bases between the germline ends. This CDR3 reads CASSFRDMGGYTF. CDR3 bases: TGTGCCAGCAGCTTCCGGGACATGGGTGGCTACACCTTC.

This clonotype was picked up a small number of times. CDR3 sequence: CASSETSGGDEQFF. CDR3 in DNA: TGTGCCAGCAGCGAAACTAGCGGGGGCGATGAGCAGTTCTTC. This sequence joins TRBV4-2 and TRBJ2-1, with 11 bases lining up with TRBD2. Trimming at V came to 5 bases and at J to 8 bases, leaving 5 bases not matched to a gene. Germline-derived CDR1 and CDR2 are LGHNA and YNFKEQ. This CDR3 has 14 residues.